This TCR beta chain was captured by sequencing in a study of T cell clusters in autoimmune cytopenias. This clonotype ranks as medium-sized (0.01 to 0.1%) in terms of frequency. Multiplex touch-down PCR amplified TRB using TRB-A and TRB-B pools in one tube. TCRdb re-called the multiplex PCR reads and catalogs CDR3 proteins one per entry, DNA excluded. Its clone listing holds some 4,100 distinct CDR3 sequences. Each sample's input was 250 ng genomic DNA, some 34,000 genome equivalents. These sequences were also reported in another study, on T cell repertoires in aging, cancer and after chemotherapy. That study reports: Age-matched healthy donors had significantly more diverse, less clonal blood TCR repertoires than untreated cancer patients.

This TCR was sampled from a human donor in good health. The sample consisted of peripheral blood.

CDR3 sequence reads: CASSQDGKLFF. The chain employs TRBV6-5 and TRBJ1-4. The CDR3 has 11 amino acids. CDR1 is MNHEY and CDR2 is SVGAGI in the germline V gene.